This T cell receptor (beta chain) was sequenced for a study of naive and memory T cell subsets. Whole-study results and caveats: Potentially, T cell activation and differentiation skew this RNA-based measurement.

Reverse transcription of blood and skin TCR RNA was primed at alpha and beta constant regions. TCRdb re-called the 5' RACE reads through MiXCR, storing one row per CDR3 protein. This table holds 20,000 to 25,000 distinct CDR3 sequences, roughly 4.1% found once. RNA was extracted from approximately 2.6 ml of whole blood of healthy adults. The library had UMIs added by 3' ligation of an oligonucleotide to TCR cDNA. With 0 bases removed from V and 5 bases from J, the gap between germline ends came to 17 bases. The CDR3 loop spans 16 amino acids. Germline loops: CDR1 SGHRS, CDR2 YFSETQ. This clonotype was detected ten times or more. Antigen specificity is unknown.

The receptor comes from a male donor in good health. The chain is built from TRBV5-1 and TRBJ2-5, with D tentatively TRBD1 (6 bases). The CDR3 DNA reads as TGCGCCAGCAGCTTGGGGGCGACAGGAATTGTTGAGACCCAGTACTTC. It codes for CASSLGATGIVETQYF.